Shown below are 18 T cell receptor beta chains from a single sample sequenced in a study of shared clonotypes between healthy human individuals. TCRdb keeps only in-frame clones here, not all; method: immunoSEQ multiplex PCR. Of around 200,000 clones in the sample, 60% to 75% were seen once. Source material: memory CD4+ T cells sorted from blood. Sample subset: CD45RA-negative fraction. These receptor sequences come from a man under 40 in good health.

With respect to this clone: The sample contains more than one DNA sequence encoding this CDR3. The rearrangement joins TRBV6-4 to TRBJ1-1; D gene uncertain. The CDR3 totals 14 residues. Germline V gene sequence: CDR1 MRHNA, CDR2 SNTAGT. The V gene lost 3 bases and the J gene lost 0 bases, with 8 bases spanning the gap. CDR3 coding DNA: TGTGCCAGCAGTGAGTCCGGATTGAACACTGAAGCTTTCTTT. This gives the protein CASSESGLNTEAFF.

This clone came up a few times. The chain couples TRBV9 to TRBJ2-5; D is undetermined. Trimming left V 4 bases short and J 3 bases short, with 16 bases between. This CDR3 spans 15 amino acids. In germline, CDR1 is SGDLS, CDR2 YYNGEE. The CDR3 protein is CASSSSPQTEETQYF. Here the CDR3 DNA reads TGTGCCAGCAGCTCAAGTCCCCAGACTGAAGAGACCCAGTACTTC.

The chain uses TRBV11-2 and TRBJ2-3; 10 bases fit TRBD1. The germline gives CDR1 SGHAT, CDR2 FQNNGV. V shed 3 bases, J shed 5 bases, and the junction held 5 bases outside the gene matches. The CDR3 is made up of 15 amino acids. In DNA, the CDR3 is TGTGCCAGCAGCTTGGGGGACAGGGGATTAGATACGCAGTATTTT. Its translation is CASSLGDRGLDTQYF.

The rearrangement uses TRBV7-9 and TRBJ1-5; D remains unclear. Germline V gene data show CDR1 as SEHNR and CDR2 as FQNEAQ (reference sequence). Trimming took 5 bases from V and 5 from J, leaving 13 bases between them. This CDR3 comprises 14 residues. The CDR3: CASSASYGYQPQHF. DNA of the CDR3: TGTGCCAGCAGCGCCTCATATGGCTATCAGCCCCAGCATTTT.

The chain has TRBV28 and TRBJ2-7; D perhaps matches TRBD2 (6 bases). The CDR3 has 16 residues. The V end was cut by 2 bases, the J end by 3 bases, with 17 bases between. Germline CDR1 and CDR2: MDHEN and SYDVKM. The CDR3 region has the DNA TGTGCCAGCAGTTTAGCCCCTTTGGGACTCAACTACGAGCAGTACTTC. It translates to CASSLAPLGLNYEQYF.

This clone was counted between two and nine times. V gene TRBV5-4 combines with J gene TRBJ1-2, with D unresolved. CDR1 and CDR2 from the germline V gene are SGHNT and YYREEE (reference sequence). Trimming took 4 bases from V and 4 from J, leaving 14 bases between them. CDR3 length: 14 residues. Here the CDR3 DNA reads TGTGCCAGCAGCCTCAACCGGGAGGCCTATGGCTACACCTTC. Residues: CASSLNREAYGYTF.

This clone was seen more than once but under ten times. The rearrangement joins TRBV27 to TRBJ2-4, with TRBD1 identical over 8 bases. Germline loops: CDR1 MNHEY, CDR2 SMNVEV (reference sequence). The CDR3 runs to 12 residues. The trim removed 10 bases at V and 6 bases at J, leaving 5 bases unmatched. The CDR3 loop reads CATRDRLNIQYF. CDR3 sequence (DNA): TGTGCCACCCGGGACAGGCTAAACATTCAGTACTTC.

The rearrangement joins TRBV5-1 to TRBJ2-6; D remains unclear. Germline CDR1 reads SGHRS; CDR2 reads YFSETQ. The CDR3 is 15 residues long. Deletions cut 0 bases from V and 0 bases from J, with 4 bases between. This CDR3 reads CASSLGTSGANVLTF. The CDR3 nucleotides read TGCGCCAGCAGCTTGGGGACCTCTGGGGCCAACGTCCTGACTTTC.

The chain joins TRBV28 to TRBJ1-5; a possible D gene is TRBD1 (6 bases). The germline gives CDR1 MDHEN, CDR2 SYDVKM. The CDR3 runs to 13 residues. Trimming removed 7 bases at V and 2 bases at J, with 9 bases between. CDR3 protein: CASKGVGNQPQHF. The CDR3 nucleotides read TGTGCCAGCAAGGGGGTGGGCAATCAGCCCCAGCATTTT.

This clone came up a few times. The gene calls are TRBV5-4 and TRBJ2-3; 13 bases line up with TRBD2. Germline CDR1 is SGHNT and CDR2 is YYREEE (reference sequence). The CDR3 sequence is 16 residues long. The trim removed 3 bases at V and 7 bases at J, leaving 8 bases unmatched. The DNA of the CDR3 is TGTGCCAGCAGCTCGAAACTAGCGGGAGGGGTTCATACGCAGTATTTT. It is translated as CASSSKLAGGVHTQYF.

The J gene is TRBJ2-1, the V gene TRBV29-1; 12 nucleotides match TRBD2. Germline V gene sequence: CDR1 SQVTM, CDR2 ANQGSEA. V was clipped by 4 bases and J by 1 base; unmatched bases: 5. The CDR3 is made up of 16 amino acids. CDR3 residues: CSVVWTSGISYNEQFF. The CDR3 region has the DNA TGCAGCGTTGTTTGGACTAGCGGGATTTCCTACAATGAGCAGTTCTTC.

The CDR3 here is CASSLRGENTEAFF. The DNA for the CDR3 is TGCGCCAGCAGCCTAAGGGGGGAAAACACTGAAGCTTTCTTT. This chain joins TRBV4-1 and TRBJ1-1; D perhaps matches TRBD1 (6 bases). This CDR3 is 14 amino acids long. Germline V gene data show CDR1 as MGHRA and CDR2 as YSYEKL. V lost 4 bases, J lost 2 bases, and 11 bases lay in between.

The J gene is TRBJ2-5, the V gene TRBV6-1, with TRBD1 identical over 8 bases. This CDR3 has 15 amino acids. Unmatched junction bases numbered 9, after V lost 7 bases and J lost 2 bases. Looked up from germline, CDR1 is MNHNS and CDR2 is SASEGT. The CDR3 DNA follows: TGTGCCAGCACCGGAAGGACAGGGCTGCAAGAGACCCAGTACTTC. Translated: CASTGRTGLQETQYF.

The CDR3 here is CASSFSGYTF. CDR3 sequence (DNA): TGTGCCAGCAGCTTCAGTGGCTACACCTTC. The chain couples TRBV7-6 to TRBJ1-2; D unresolved. The ends were cut back, 3 bases at V and 7 bases at J, with 3 bases in the middle. In germline, CDR1 is SGHVS, CDR2 FNYEAQ. This CDR3 has 10 amino acids.

The chain couples TRBV5-1 to TRBJ2-3; D unresolved. Trimming removed 0 bases at V and 2 bases at J, with 10 bases between. This CDR3 is 15 amino acids long. Germline V gene data show CDR1 as SGHRS and CDR2 as YFSETQ. The CDR3 loop reads CASSLDGADTDTQYF. In DNA, the CDR3 is TGCGCCAGCAGCTTGGATGGAGCCGACACAGATACGCAGTATTTT.

The rearrangement joins TRBV5-6 to TRBJ1-1; D is ambiguous. The CDR3 extends over 17 amino acids. The germline V and J ends were trimmed by 0 bases and 2 bases, with 17 bases remaining between them. From germline, CDR1 is SGHDT and CDR2 YYEEEE. The CDR3 loop reads CASSLGEGRRKNTEAFF. The CDR3 DNA reads TGTGCCAGCAGCTTGGGGGAGGGAAGGAGGAAAAACACTGAAGCTTTCTTT.

This clone was picked up a small number of times. The chain joins TRBV5-1 to TRBJ2-4, with 8 nucleotides matching TRBD1. Germline assignment: CDR1 SGHRS and CDR2 YFSETQ. The ends lost 3 bases at V and 8 bases at J; junction bases unmatched: 4. The CDR3 length is 13 residues. The CDR3: CASSSQQGDIQYF. CDR3 nucleotide sequence: TGCGCCAGCAGCTCCCAACAGGGGGACATTCAGTACTTC.

This clone was seen only a few times. The chain has TRBV19 and TRBJ2-7, with 10 nucleotides matching TRBD1. Germline V gene data show CDR1 as LNHDA and CDR2 as SQIVND (reference sequence). The junction had 6 bases not matched to a gene; V was cut back by 6 bases and J by 4 bases. The CDR3 contains 14 residues. The CDR3: CASRRTGGLYEQYF. The CDR3 region has the DNA TGTGCCAGTAGGAGGACAGGGGGTTTATACGAGCAGTACTTC.